The 22 T cell receptor beta chains presented below share a single source sample, sequenced in a study of T cell responses to AZD1222 COVID-19 vaccine (dated by TCRdb to the early 2020s). What the time point label conveys for this sample: baseline before first vaccination. Library generation was performed with the immunoSEQ multiplex PCR assay. Entries here come from immuneACCESS through TCRdb and include only in-frame sequences with V and J called. Some clones fail to appear in such tables; in the studies checked, an unresolved V gene covers under half of the shortfall, and the cause of the remainder is unknown. Here the sample has 100,000 to 130,000 clones; around 90% occur a single time. Of the sample, roughly 4.3% falls within the top ten clones. Sequenced here: peripheral blood, sampled on day 0 of AZD1222 vaccination. These receptors were obtained from an adult in good health.

The chain joins TRBV10-3 to TRBJ2-2; TRBD1 aligns across 7 bases. V shed 9 bases, J shed 6 bases, and the junction held 10 bases outside the gene matches. Germline CDR1 reads ENHRY; CDR2 reads SYGVKD. The CDR3 totals 14 residues. As DNA, the CDR3 is TGTGCCATTTGGAGACAGGGTTCAGCCGGGGAGCTGTTTTTT. Residues: CAIWRQGSAGELFF.

V is TRBV9 and J is TRBJ2-3, with TRBD2 identical over 9 bases. Germline-derived CDR1 and CDR2 are SGDLS and YYNGEE. The length of the CDR3 is 18 residues. J gave up 1 base and V 10 bases, and 19 bases lay outside the gene matches. This CDR3 is CASSVRGLAGFGTDTQYF. CDR3 in DNA: TGTGCCTCCTCGGTGAGAGGGCTAGCGGGGTTTGGCACAGATACGCAGTATTTT.

This sequence joins TRBV5-4 and TRBJ1-1, with D hard to call. Trimming removed 2 bases from V and 0 bases from J, with 11 bases in between. In germline, CDR1 is SGHNT, CDR2 YYREEE (reference sequence). CDR3 length: 15 amino acids. The CDR3 loop reads CASSFKTGLNTEAFF. The DNA of the CDR3 is TGTGCCAGCAGCTTCAAAACGGGCTTGAACACTGAAGCTTTCTTT. The whole variable domain, filled in from reference TRBV5-4 and TRBJ1-1, reads ETGVTQSPTHLIKTRGQQVTLRCSSQSGHNTVSWYQQALGQGPQFIFQYYREEENGRGNFPPRFSGLQFPNYSSELNVNALELDDSALYLCASSFKTGLNTEAFFGQGTRLTVV.

The chain has TRBV3-1 (or the pseudogene TRBV3-2) and TRBJ1-2; no reliable D call. Germline V gene data show CDR1 as LGHDT and CDR2 as YNNKEL (reference sequence). CDR3 size: 15 residues. V lost 3 bases and J lost 1, with 12 bases in between. The CDR3 nucleotides read TGTGCCAGCAGCCACACGCCCCAGAGTAACTATGGCTACACCTTC. Its translation: CASSHTPQSNYGYTF.

The chain carries TRBV7-9 and TRBJ2-2, with a weak D call TRBD2 (7 bases). The CDR3 is 16 residues long. Germline V lookup: CDR1 SEHNR, CDR2 FQNEAQ (reference sequence). The ends were cut back, 4 bases at V and 1 base at J, with 13 bases in the middle. This CDR3 reads CASSSLGGGNTGELFF. The CDR3 DNA follows: TGTGCCAGCAGCTCGCTGGGAGGGGGGAACACCGGGGAGCTGTTTTTT.

The chain recombines TRBV4-1 with TRBJ2-7; TRBD1 agrees at 7 bases. In germline, CDR1 is MGHRA, CDR2 YSYEKL. The CDR3 spans 18 residues. With V trimmed by 4 bases and J by 5 bases, 20 bases remained unmatched. The CDR3 sequence: CASSPANLRDRGVNEQYF. CDR3 sequence (DNA): TGCGCCAGCAGCCCCGCAAACCTCCGGGACAGAGGAGTGAACGAGCAGTACTTC.

The J gene is TRBJ2-2, the V gene TRBV11-2; no clear D gene. The CDR3 loop spans 12 amino acids. The V end lost 5 bases, the J end lost 6 bases, and 7 bases lay between the germline ends. Germline CDR1 is SGHAT and CDR2 is FQNNGV. For the CDR3, the DNA is TGTGCCAGCAGCCGCGGCCCCGGGGAGCTGTTTTTT. This sequence encodes CASSRGPGELFF.

The rearrangement uses TRBV7-2 and TRBJ1-2; 8 bases map to TRBD1. Trimming at V came to 4 bases and at J to 3 bases, leaving 4 bases not matched to a gene. Per germline, CDR1 SGHTA and CDR2 FQGNSA. CDR3 size: 14 residues. The CDR3 reads CASSSGGAYYGYTF. The CDR3 region has the DNA TGTGCCAGCAGCTCAGGGGGCGCCTACTATGGCTACACCTTC.

This clone was observed a single time. The CDR3 here is CASSLGMGILGTEAFF. DNA of the CDR3: TGTGCCAGCAGCTTAGGAATGGGGATTTTGGGCACTGAAGCTTTCTTT. The V call is TRBV11-2, the J call TRBJ1-1; D is undetermined. The CDR3 spans 16 residues. Germline assignment: CDR1 SGHAT and CDR2 FQNNGV. Trimming removed 1 base from V and 4 bases from J, with 16 bases in between.

The CDR3 loop is CASSLEVYGYTF. The CDR3 DNA reads as TGTGCCAGCAGCCTAGAAGTATATGGCTACACCTTC. The rearrangement links TRBV7-2 to TRBJ1-2; D gene ambiguous. This CDR3 is built from 12 residues. V lost 5 bases, J lost 5 bases, and 9 bases lay in between. Germline loops: CDR1 SGHTA, CDR2 FQGNSA.

The chain uses TRBV3-1 (or the pseudogene TRBV3-2) and TRBJ2-7; TRBD1 or TRBD2 may be the D gene (5 bases each). Germline lookup yields CDR1 LGHDT and CDR2 YNNKEL (reference sequence). This CDR3 comprises 12 residues. CDR3 sequence reads: CASVGVGDEQYF. In DNA form, the CDR3 reads TGTGCTAGTGTGGGGGTAGGGGACGAGCAGTACTTC.

V usage is TRBV27 and J usage is TRBJ2-1, with 10 bases identical to TRBD2. V was clipped by 5 bases and J by 0 bases; unmatched bases: 19. Germline V CDR1 and CDR2: MNHEY, SMNVEV (reference sequence). The CDR3 has 21 amino acids. The CDR3 DNA is TGTGCCAGCAGTCTCCAAGGGTCTAGCGGGAGTATCTTGTCCTCCTACAATGAGCAGTTCTTC. This gives the protein CASSLQGSSGSILSSYNEQFF.

The chain uses TRBV18 and TRBJ1-1, with D tentatively TRBD1 (5 bases). The germline V and J ends were trimmed by 3 bases and 5 bases, with 13 bases remaining between them. CDR1 KGHSH and CDR2 LQKENI come from the germline V gene. This CDR3 spans 14 amino acids. CDR3 in amino acids: CASSPGGADTEAFF. CDR3 nucleotides: TGTGCCAGCTCACCCGGTGGGGCCGATACTGAAGCTTTCTTT.

The chain uses TRBV7-6 and TRBJ2-1, with D unclear. With 5 bases removed from V and 8 bases from J, the gap between germline ends came to 7 bases. Germline loops: CDR1 SGHVS, CDR2 FNYEAQ. This CDR3 is 11 amino acids long. CDR3 bases: TGTGCCAGCAGCCCCTCATATGAGCAGTTCTTC. Translating it yields CASSPSYEQFF.

This chain connects TRBV5-1 to TRBJ1-2, with 7 positions matching TRBD1. CDR3 length equals 17 residues. The J segment lost 8 bases and the V segment lost 0 bases, leaving 16 bases of the junction unmatched. CDR1 and CDR2 from the germline V gene are SGHRS and YFSETQ. The CDR3 DNA follows: TGCGCCAGCAGCTTGGCGGGGACAGTATTGAATTCGGGCGGCTACACCTTC. This codes for CASSLAGTVLNSGGYTF.

This clone occurred a few times. The V gene is TRBV28, the J gene TRBJ1-1; 9 nucleotides line up with TRBD1. The CDR3 has 16 residues. Trimming cost V 5 bases and J 0 bases; bases outside gene matches: 7. Germline CDR1 reads MDHEN; CDR2 reads SYDVKM. The CDR3 sequence is CASSPDRGIMNTEAFF. The CDR3 DNA reads as TGTGCCAGCAGTCCCGACAGGGGGATCATGAACACTGAAGCTTTCTTT.

In its sample, this clone was seen once. The genes are TRBV6-1 and TRBJ1-5; D remains unclear. CDR1 and CDR2 (germline): MNHNS, SASEGT. Trimming took 3 bases from V and 7 from J, leaving 10 bases between them. This CDR3 is built from 13 residues. CDR3 sequence (DNA): TGTGCCAGCAGTGAGGCTGGGAACCAGCCCCAGCATTTT. It codes for CASSEAGNQPQHF.

V gene TRBV7-2 combines with J gene TRBJ2-2; D is unresolved. The length of the CDR3 is 12 residues. V was pared by 2 bases and J by 4 bases, with 2 bases between. Germline V gene sequence: CDR1 SGHTA, CDR2 FQGNSA. The CDR3 reads CASSLLTGELFF. CDR3 nucleotides: TGTGCCAGCAGCTTACTCACCGGGGAGCTGTTTTTT.

J is TRBJ2-7 and V is TRBV7-2, with D perhaps TRBD1 (6 bases). CDR1 and CDR2 from the germline V gene are SGHTA and FQGNSA. CDR3 length: 13 amino acids. Trimming stripped 5 bases from V and 5 bases from J, with 13 bases between. The chain's CDR3 is CASSPPGTNEQYF. CDR3 DNA: TGTGCCAGCAGCCCACCCGGGACAAACGAGCAGTACTTC.

The count of this clone is one. The genes are TRBV6-5 and TRBJ1-2, with 7 bases fitting TRBD1. Germline V gene lookup returns CDR1 MNHEY and CDR2 SVGAGI. Trimming took 0 bases from V and 8 from J; bases not matched to a gene: 9. The CDR3 is 15 residues long. Here the CDR3 DNA reads TGTGCCAGCAGTTACTCGGCACAGGGGTTGCGCGGCTACACCTTC. Translating gives CASSYSAQGLRGYTF.

V is TRBV10-1 and J is TRBJ2-7, with TRBD2 matching 14 bases. Germline trimming cut 6 bases from V and 4 bases from J; bases unmatched to any gene: 14. This CDR3 is 18 amino acids long. Germline CDR1 reads WNHNN; CDR2 reads SYGVQD (reference sequence). The chain's CDR3 is CASRGLGLAGGSGYEQYF. CDR3 sequence (DNA): TGCGCCAGCAGGGGGCTCGGACTAGCGGGGGGATCGGGGTACGAGCAGTACTTC.

The chain recombines TRBV10-3 with TRBJ1-3; D call uncertain. Germline lookup yields CDR1 ENHRY and CDR2 SYGVKD. Deletions cut 5 bases from V and 0 bases from J, with 2 bases between. CDR3 length: 12 residues. In nucleotides, the CDR3 is TGTGCCATCAGTCTCTCTGGAAACACCATATATTTT. It translates to CAISLSGNTIYF.